This passage covers 7 T cell receptor beta chains from one sample sequenced in a study of patients and donors after allogeneic stem cell transplantation (dated by TCRdb to 2018 to 2021). The receptor library was made with RT-PCR. Sequencing relied on a NextSeq 550. Clones were called with MiXCR by TCRdb after fastp trimmed the public reads at Q25, and only in-frame beta chains were retained. One record per CDR3 amino acid sequence lists the most common genes and DNA. The sample data list some 24,000 distinct CDR3 sequences, and 35% to 45% of these were observed just once. 65% to 85% of the sample belongs to the ten largest clones. Sequencing input: blood, either unsorted or a sorted T cell fraction (not recorded which). The receptors here all came from a human donor who was either an allogeneic HSCT recipient or a stem cell or donor lymphocyte infusion donor (not recorded which). It is not recorded whose cells these are; they may come from a transplant donor.

This rearrangement joins TRBV12-3 or TRBV12-4 to TRBJ1-4; the match to TRBD1 covers 8 bases. J lost 8 bases, V lost 6 bases, and 17 bases had no gene match. The CDR3 runs to 17 residues. DNA of the CDR3: TGTGCCAGCAGGCCTAACAGGGGGAGTAGATATGGCGAAAAACTGTTTTTT. It encodes CASRPNRGSRYGEKLFF.

This clonotype was counted only a few times. This sequence joins TRBV7-2 and TRBJ2-2; TRBD1 agrees at 8 bases. Trimming took 5 bases from V and 2 from J; bases not matched to a gene: 10. CDR1 and CDR2 from the germline V gene are SGHTA and FQGNSA. The CDR3 spans 17 residues. The chain's CDR3 is CASSIHSGTGNTGELFF. CDR3 nucleotides: TGTGCCAGCAGCATCCACTCCGGGACAGGAAACACCGGGGAGCTGTTTTTT.

This clonotype came up a few times. The CDR3 loop reads CAATDTGTSGGVGSYEQYF. Here the CDR3 DNA reads TGCGCCGCGACCGACACCGGGACTAGCGGGGGAGTGGGCTCCTACGAGCAGTACTTC. The V call is TRBV4-1, the J call TRBJ2-7; 14 bases map to TRBD2. In germline, CDR1 is MGHRA, CDR2 YSYEKL. The CDR3 is 19 residues long. V was pared by 11 bases and J by 0 bases, with 18 bases of the junction left unmatched.

This clonotype was seen a few times. The DNA of the CDR3 is TGCGCCAGCGGGGGGACATTCGCGAACACCGGGGAGCTGTTTTTT. This gives the protein CASGGTFANTGELFF. The chain carries TRBV5-1 and TRBJ2-2; D could derive from TRBD1 or TRBD2 (6 bases each). V was trimmed by 7 bases and J by 0 bases, leaving 13 bases between them. CDR1 is SGHRS and CDR2 is YFSETQ in the germline V gene. The CDR3 loop spans 15 amino acids.

The genes are TRBV29-1 and TRBJ2-4; no reliable D call. Germline-derived CDR1 and CDR2 are SQVTM and ANQGSEA. The CDR3 spans 13 residues. V dropped 4 bases and J dropped 0 bases, with 7 bases sitting between them. CDR3 in amino acids: CSVVREAKNIQYF. Here the CDR3 DNA reads TGCAGCGTTGTAAGGGAAGCCAAAAACATTCAGTACTTC.

The V gene is TRBV6-5, the J gene TRBJ2-3; TRBD2 matches 13 bases. Germline values: CDR1 MNHEY, CDR2 SVGAGI. The CDR3 runs to 16 residues. V lost 5 bases, J lost 1 base, and 3 bases stayed unmatched. The CDR3 reads CASSTGTSGGTDTQYF. DNA of the CDR3: TGTGCCAGCAGTACGGGGACTAGCGGGGGCACAGATACGCAGTATTTT.

The chain is built from TRBV5-1 and TRBJ2-3; tentatively, D is TRBD1 or TRBD2 (5 bases each). This CDR3 region has 13 residues. V gave up 3 bases and J gave up 3 bases, with 8 bases separating them. Germline V CDR1 and CDR2: SGHRS, YFSETQ. As DNA, the CDR3 is TGCGCCAGCAGCTGGGACGGAACAGATACGCAGTATTTT. This sequence encodes CASSWDGTDTQYF. The full variable domain, completed using reference TRBV5-1 and TRBJ2-3, is KAGVTQTPRYLIKTRGQQVTLSCSPISGHRSVSWYQQTPGQGLQFLFEYFSETQRNKGNFPGRFSGRQFSNSRSEMNVSTLELGDSALYLCASSWDGTDTQYFGPGTRLTVL.